These 32 T cell receptor beta chains share one sample of origin, sequenced in a study of cytomegalovirus exposure and HLA in healthy donors (dated 2017 in TCRdb). Libraries were made using the immunoSEQ multiplex PCR assay. The multiplex PCR relied on a mix of 60 forward primers for TCR Vbeta segments and 13 reverse primers for TCR Jbeta segments. Here the immuneACCESS table is served through TCRdb, limited to in-frame sequences with V and J called. Missing clones are a known gap in these copies; in checked studies unresolved V genes cover under half, and the rest lacks a known reason. A total of roughly 150,000 clones appear in this sample, about 85% of them only once. Jointly, the top ten make up over 2% of the sample. Sequenced material: PBMCs. The receptors were sampled from a man aged 25-45 years in good health and CMV-seropositive.

The genes are TRBV5-1 and TRBJ2-5; 7 bases map to TRBD2. With the DNA end fitting TRBJ2-7 better, the J assignment may be wrong. The CDR3 sequence is 15 residues long. Germline CDR1 SGHRS, CDR2 YFSETQ. The CDR3 region has the DNA TGCGCCAGCAGCTTGGGGGACTACCTGAGGTACGAGCAGTACTTC. Encoded protein: CASSLGDYLRYEQYF.

The J gene is TRBJ1-4, the V gene TRBV4-1, with D unresolved. Per germline, CDR1 MGHRA and CDR2 YSYEKL. V was pared by 4 bases and J by 8 bases, with 11 bases between. CDR3 size: 13 residues. Here the CDR3 reads CASSLGLGEKLFF. CDR3 DNA sequence: TGCGCCAGCAGCCTCGGGTTAGGCGAAAAACTGTTTTTT.

The gene calls are TRBV11-2 and TRBJ2-7; D might be TRBD1 (6 bases). The germline gives CDR1 SGHAT, CDR2 FQNNGV. This CDR3 has 11 residues. Trimming took off 9 bases at V and 7 bases at J, with 13 bases between the two ends. The CDR3 reads CASGAGAEQYF. For the CDR3, the DNA is TGTGCCAGTGGGGCAGGGGCTGAGCAGTACTTC.

V gene TRBV4-3 combines with J gene TRBJ2-2; D perhaps matches TRBD2 (6 bases). Trimming shortened V by 1 base and J by 2 bases, and 14 bases separated the two germline ends. From germline, CDR1 is LGHNA and CDR2 YSLEER. The CDR3 covers 17 residues. The CDR3 here is CASSQVIRGINTGELFF. The CDR3 nucleotides read TGCGCCAGCAGCCAAGTCATTCGCGGGATAAACACCGGGGAGCTGTTTTTT.

This clone was seen just once. In nucleotides, the CDR3 is TGTGCCAGCAGCCTCCGCCCGGGACAGGGGGCCGCTGAAGCTTTCTTT. Protein: CASSLRPGQGAAEAFF. The V and J genes are TRBV5-5 and TRBJ1-1, with 12 bases aligning to TRBD1. The CDR3 runs to 16 residues. J lost 6 bases, V lost 4 bases, and 10 bases had no gene match. Germline CDR1 reads SGHKS; CDR2 reads YYEKEE (reference sequence).

The chain joins TRBV5-5 to TRBJ1-2; the D is unclear. The CDR3 runs to 15 residues. V was clipped by 0 bases and J by 7 bases, with 16 bases between them. Per the germline V gene, CDR1 is SGHKS and CDR2 is YYEKEE (reference sequence). The CDR3, as DNA: TGTGCCAGCAGCTTGGGGACTGCTTTGGTGGGTGGCTACACCTTC. This gives the protein CASSLGTALVGGYTF. The full variable domain, rest sourced from reference TRBV5-5 and TRBJ1-2, is DAGVTQSPTHLIKTRGQQVTLRCSPISGHKSVSWYQQVLGQGPQFIFQYYEKEERGRGNFPDRFSARQFPNYSSELNVNALLLGDSALYLCASSLGTALVGGYTFGSGTRLTVV.

The chain employs TRBV13 and TRBJ2-5; D might be TRBD1 (6 bases). Per germline, CDR1 PRHDT and CDR2 FYEKMQ (reference sequence). V was clipped by 4 bases and J by 4 bases, with 19 bases between them. The CDR3 spans 16 residues. The DNA for the CDR3 is TGTGCCAGCAGCTCCGGGCCACGACAACAGGGAGAGACCCAGTACTTC. Amino acids: CASSSGPRQQGETQYF.

V usage is TRBV6-5 and J usage is TRBJ2-3; 11 positions agree with TRBD2. Trimming at V came to 2 bases and at J to 3 bases, leaving 4 bases not matched to a gene. The length of the CDR3 is 16 residues. The germline V gene has CDR1 MNHEY and CDR2 SVGAGI. The DNA for the CDR3 is TGTGCCAGCAGTTACAATAGCGGGAGGGCGACAGATACGCAGTATTTT. It translates to CASSYNSGRATDTQYF.

The V call is TRBV5-8, the J call TRBJ2-5; 7 positions agree with TRBD2. V was pared by 0 bases and J by 5 bases, with 10 bases of the junction left unmatched. From germline, CDR1 is SGHTS and CDR2 YDEGEE. The CDR3 spans 16 residues. CDR3 DNA: TGTGCCAGCAGCTTGGGCCAGCGGGGAATGGGGGAGACCCAGTACTTC. This codes for CASSLGQRGMGETQYF.

The V and J genes are TRBV11-2 and TRBJ2-1; a possible D gene is TRBD2 (5 bases). Germline loops: CDR1 SGHAT, CDR2 FQNNGV. This CDR3 is 15 amino acids long. Trimming stripped 6 bases from V and 8 bases from J, with 20 bases between. The CDR3 loop reads CASSRYGLSSDEQFF. Here the CDR3 DNA reads TGTGCCAGCAGTCGTTATGGGCTTAGTAGCGATGAGCAGTTCTTC.

V gene TRBV6-5 combines with J gene TRBJ1-2; D is perhaps TRBD1 (5 bases). The CDR3 is 15 residues long. Germline V gene sequence: CDR1 MNHEY, CDR2 SVGAGI. V dropped 2 bases and J dropped 4 bases, with 14 bases sitting between them. This CDR3 reads CASSYSPRGGYGYTF. As DNA, the CDR3 is TGTGCCAGCAGTTACAGCCCGCGGGGGGGCTATGGCTACACCTTC.

This clone was observed a handful of times. V is TRBV4-1 and J is TRBJ1-2; 12 nucleotides agree with TRBD1. Losses at the gene ends were 3 bases for V and 6 bases for J; bases not matched to a gene: 8. Germline values: CDR1 MGHRA, CDR2 YSYEKL. The CDR3 extends over 16 amino acids. The CDR3: CASSHPGTGGVHGYTF. CDR3 DNA: TGCGCCAGCAGCCACCCCGGGACAGGGGGCGTTCATGGCTACACCTTC.

This chain connects TRBV14 to TRBJ2-4; possible D gene TRBD1, 6 bases. CDR3 size: 13 residues. V was cut by 0 bases and J by 10 bases, with 10 bases left in between. CDR1 is SGHDN and CDR2 is FVKESK in the germline V gene. This CDR3 reads CASSQDRGGIQYF. CDR3 in DNA: TGTGCCAGCAGCCAAGACAGGGGTGGGATTCAGTACTTC. The full variable domain, in which reference TRBV14 and TRBJ2-4 provide the parts outside the CDR3, is EAGVTQFPSHSVIEKGQTVTLRCDPISGHDNLYWYRRVMGKEIKFLLHFVKESKQDESGMPNNRFLAERTGGTYSTLKVQPAELEDSGVYFCASSQDRGGIQYFGAGTRLSVL.

Only a few counts were recorded for this clone. The CDR3 protein is CASSARTGPTEAFF. The CDR3 DNA follows: TGTGCCAGCAGTGCGCGGACAGGGCCCACTGAAGCTTTCTTT. The rearrangement uses TRBV6-5 and TRBJ1-1, with 8 bases fitting TRBD1. V was clipped by 5 bases and J by 4 bases; unmatched bases: 6. Per the germline V gene, CDR1 is MNHEY and CDR2 is SVGAGI. This CDR3 spans 14 amino acids.

The chain employs TRBV7-2 and TRBJ2-7, with 8 bases that match TRBD2. V was clipped by 1 base and J by 2 bases; unmatched bases: 4. The CDR3 consists of 15 residues. Germline V CDR1 and CDR2: SGHTA, FQGNSA. CDR3 in DNA: TGTGCCAGCAGCTTAGGGGCGGGGGGCGCCTACGAGCAGTACTTC. It specifies CASSLGAGGAYEQYF.

The chain has TRBV14 and TRBJ1-6, with 7 bases matching TRBD1. V lost 5 bases to trimming and J lost 3 bases; unmatched junction nucleotides: 7. This CDR3 is 16 amino acids long. CDR1 is SGHDN, CDR2 FVKESK, per germline. CDR3: CASSAVRTGYNSPLHF. The CDR3 DNA reads TGTGCCAGCAGCGCCGTTAGGACAGGCTATAATTCACCCCTCCACTTT.

The CDR3, as DNA: TGTGCCAGCAGCTTCACAGGGCTAGGTGAAGCTTTCTTT. Translating it yields CASSFTGLGEAFF. The chain couples TRBV7-2 to TRBJ1-1; D is perhaps TRBD1 (6 bases). V was cut by 3 bases and J by 7 bases, with 12 bases left in between. This CDR3 is built from 13 residues. CDR1 and CDR2 from the germline V gene are SGHTA and FQGNSA.

This CDR3 is CSVKVGRDQPQHF. The DNA for the CDR3 is TGCAGCGTTAAAGTCGGCAGGGATCAGCCCCAGCATTTT. V and J are TRBV29-1 and TRBJ1-5; D is perhaps TRBD1 (5 bases). This CDR3 comprises 13 residues. V lost 5 bases, J lost 5 bases, and 13 bases lay in between. Germline V gene lookup returns CDR1 SQVTM and CDR2 ANQGSEA.

About this clone: A junction boundary mismatches the germline segment, possibly from a read error. The chain links TRBV7-9 to TRBJ2-5; D unresolved. The CDR3 consists of 12 residues. CDR1 and CDR2 (germline): SEHNR, FQNEAQ (reference sequence). CDR3 DNA sequence: TGTTCCAGCAGCGTCATCCAAGAGACCCAGTACTTC. This codes for CSSSVIQETQYF.

This sequence joins TRBV5-4 and TRBJ2-1; 8 positions match TRBD2. The CDR3 has 16 residues. J gave up 4 bases and V 2 bases, and 8 bases lay outside the gene matches. Germline CDR1 SGHNT, CDR2 YYREEE (reference sequence). The CDR3 DNA follows: TGTGCCAGCAGCTTTGAGCGGGAGTACGGGTACAATGAGCAGTTCTTC. Its translation is CASSFEREYGYNEQFF.

CDR3 sequence reads: CASSLDRGYGYTF. CDR3 bases: TGTGCCAGCAGCTTGGACAGGGGCTATGGCTACACCTTC. The chain has TRBV5-6 and TRBJ1-2; TRBD1 matches at 7 bases. The CDR3 consists of 13 residues. Unmatched junction bases numbered 0, after V lost 0 bases and J lost 4 bases. Germline V gives CDR1 SGHDT, CDR2 YYEEEE. The whole variable domain, filled in from reference TRBV5-6 and TRBJ1-2, reads DAGVTQSPTHLIKTRGQQVTLRCSPKSGHDTVSWYQQALGQGPQFIFQYYEEEERQRGNFPDRFSGHQFPNYSSELNVNALLLGDSALYLCASSLDRGYGYTFGSGTRLTVV.

V gene TRBV6-5 combines with J gene TRBJ2-7; possibly TRBD1 for D (5 bases). Germline lookup yields CDR1 MNHEY and CDR2 SVGAGI. V shed 0 bases and J shed 0 bases, with 12 bases lying between them. The CDR3 is 16 amino acids. The CDR3 sequence is CASSYSWKGNSYEQYF. CDR3 DNA: TGTGCCAGCAGTTACTCGTGGAAGGGGAACTCCTACGAGCAGTACTTC.

V is TRBV11-3 and J is TRBJ2-1; 12 nucleotides align to TRBD2. This CDR3 is built from 15 residues. Germline CDR1 and CDR2: SGHNT and YENEEA. V was pared by 2 bases and J by 5 bases, with 1 base of the junction left unmatched. The CDR3 loop reads CASSLPSGRDNEQFF. In DNA form, the CDR3 reads TGTGCCAGCAGCTTACCTAGCGGGAGGGACAATGAGCAGTTCTTC.

V and J are TRBV4-1 and TRBJ2-7; 12 positions agree with TRBD1. From germline, CDR1 is MGHRA and CDR2 YSYEKL. The CDR3 contains 18 residues. Trimming cost V 1 base and J 5 bases; bases outside gene matches: 12. For the CDR3, the DNA is TGCGCCAGCAGCCAAGGAAGGGGACAGGGGGCAGTTCGGGACGAGCAGTACTTC. Translation gives CASSQGRGQGAVRDEQYF.

V and J are TRBV6-5 and TRBJ1-2, with TRBD1 as a possible D gene (5 bases). The CDR3 sequence is 13 residues long. Trimming stripped 6 bases from V and 0 bases from J, with 8 bases between. From germline, CDR1 is MNHEY and CDR2 SVGAGI. In nucleotides, the CDR3 is TGTGCCAGCAGGCCGGACACTAACTATGGCTACACCTTC. Protein sequence: CASRPDTNYGYTF.

This clone was detected a few times. The gene calls are TRBV4-3 and TRBJ2-6; D is ambiguous. CDR3 size: 15 residues. The V end lost 4 bases, the J end lost 2 bases, and 9 bases lay between the germline ends. The germline CDR1 and CDR2 sequences are LGHNA and YSLEER. In DNA form, the CDR3 reads TGCGCCAGCAGCCGCTCGGCGGCTGGGGCCAACGTCCTGACTTTC. Translation: CASSRSAAGANVLTF.

The chain recombines TRBV4-1 with TRBJ1-5, with 7 bases fitting TRBD1. Losses at the gene ends were 2 bases for V and 0 bases for J; bases not matched to a gene: 4. Germline V gene sequence: CDR1 MGHRA, CDR2 YSYEKL. This CDR3 has 16 residues. The CDR3 nucleotides are TGCGCCAGCAGCCAATGGACAGGTCATAGCAATCAGCCCCAGCATTTT. Amino acid sequence: CASSQWTGHSNQPQHF.

The rearrangement joins TRBV11-2 to TRBJ2-7; 10 bases line up with TRBD2. V shed 5 bases and J 3 bases; nucleotides not matched to a gene: 7. Germline CDR1 is SGHAT and CDR2 is FQNNGV. The CDR3 sequence is 15 residues long. The CDR3 loop reads CASSPKLAGSYEQYF. The CDR3 DNA is TGTGCCAGCAGCCCGAAACTAGCGGGAAGCTACGAGCAGTACTTC.

The genes are TRBV27 and TRBJ2-7; 10 positions agree with TRBD2. The CDR3 loop spans 15 amino acids. The V and J ends lost 8 bases and 2 bases, in that order; junction bases with no gene match: 9. Germline lookup yields CDR1 MNHEY and CDR2 SMNVEV (reference sequence). The CDR3 DNA follows: TGTGCCAGCGAGCGGGGGGGATCGGCCCCCTACGAGCAGTACGTC. This translates into CASERGGSAPYEQYV.

This clone was found a few times. The V call is TRBV10-2, the J call TRBJ1-4; 7 nucleotides match TRBD1. The CDR3 runs 12 residues. Unmatched junction bases numbered 0, after V lost 4 bases and J lost 7 bases. Germline CDR1 and CDR2: WSHSY and SAAADI. CDR3 in amino acids: CASSGQGEKLFF. The CDR3 DNA sequence: TGCGCCAGCAGTGGACAGGGTGAAAAACTGTTTTTT.

This clone was counted once. The chain is built from TRBV7-9 and TRBJ1-1; D perhaps matches TRBD1 (5 bases). Trimming cost V 1 base and J 2 bases, with 8 bases left between them. The CDR3 spans 14 residues. Looked up from germline, CDR1 is SEHNR and CDR2 is FQNEAQ (reference sequence). The CDR3 DNA sequence: TGTGCCAGCAGCTTAGACAGGCCCAACACTGAAGCTTTCTTT. Translating it yields CASSLDRPNTEAFF.

This clone was seen only a few times. The chain recombines TRBV7-3 with TRBJ2-6, with D perhaps matching TRBD2 (5 bases). Trimming shortened V by 5 bases and J by 4 bases, and 12 bases separated the two germline ends. CDR3 length: 15 amino acids. The germline V gene encodes CDR1 SGHTA and CDR2 FQGTGA. The CDR3 protein is CASSVSGSGANVLTF. The CDR3, as DNA: TGTGCCAGCAGCGTATCGGGATCCGGGGCCAACGTCCTGACTTTC.